This T cell receptor (beta chain) was observed in a study of shared clonotypes between healthy human individuals. Study-level findings and limits: A limitation of the genetic and exposure-history diversity represented arose from few donors.

As defined, naive CD8 cells were CD45RO-negative and positively selected for CCR7, with terminally differentiated effector memory CD45RA+ cells excluded. The V and J ends lost 0 bases and 2 bases respectively, with 8 bases between them. This CDR3 is 15 amino acids long. Regarding this clone: Antigen: not known.

Per the original methods: ImmunoSEQ supplied junction-only sequences lacking quality scores, so filtering was different. The data were produced by immunoSEQ multiplex PCR, yet TCRdb's version contains in-frame clones alone and is incomplete. V, J and clone size are those of that table, while D and trimming were read from the DNA. The repertoire includes 550,000 to 750,000 clones, just under 97% of them detected once, and 0.095% to 0.12% sits in the top ten. The sample comprised naive CD8+ T cells sorted from blood. This TCR derives from a woman younger than 45 in good health. The chain recombines TRBV23-1 with TRBJ1-5; D perhaps matches TRBD1 (5 bases). TRBV23-1 belongs to the ORF category, with a function that is uncertain. CDR3 residues: CASSQSRGGNQPQHF. DNA of the CDR3: TGCGCCAGCAGTCAATCGCGAGGGGGCAATCAGCCCCAGCATTTT.